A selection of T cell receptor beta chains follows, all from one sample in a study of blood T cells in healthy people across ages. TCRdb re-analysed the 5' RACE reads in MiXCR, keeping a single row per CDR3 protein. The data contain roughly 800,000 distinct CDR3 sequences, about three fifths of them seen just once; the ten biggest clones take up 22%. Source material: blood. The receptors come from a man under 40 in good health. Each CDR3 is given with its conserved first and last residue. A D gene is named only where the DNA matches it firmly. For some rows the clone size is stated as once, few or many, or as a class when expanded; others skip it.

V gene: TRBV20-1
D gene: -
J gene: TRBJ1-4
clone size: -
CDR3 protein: CSAPRGSPTNEKLFF
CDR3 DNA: TGCAGTGCACCGCGGGGGAGCCCAACTAATGAAAAACTGTTTTTT

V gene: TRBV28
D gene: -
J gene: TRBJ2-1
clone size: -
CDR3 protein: CASSLDSREIDEQFF
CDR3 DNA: TGTGCCAGCAGTTTGGACAGCAGGGAGATCGATGAGCAGTTCTTC

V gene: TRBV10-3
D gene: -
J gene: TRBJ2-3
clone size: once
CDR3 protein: CAISERISTDTQYF
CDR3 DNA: TGTGCCATCAGTGAACGGATTAGCACAGATACGCAGTATTTT

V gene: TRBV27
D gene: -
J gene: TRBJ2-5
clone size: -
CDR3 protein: CASSALATIQETQYF
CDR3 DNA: TGTGCCAGCAGTGCATTGGCGACTATCCAAGAGACCCAGTACTTC

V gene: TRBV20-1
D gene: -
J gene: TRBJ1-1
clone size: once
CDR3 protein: CSALKGVTEAFF
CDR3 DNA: TGCAGTGCCCTAAAGGGAGTTACTGAAGCTTTCTTT

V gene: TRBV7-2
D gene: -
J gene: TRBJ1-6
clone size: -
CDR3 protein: CASSLGVQLGPPLHF
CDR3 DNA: TGTGCCAGCAGCTTAGGGGTCCAGCTAGGTCCACCCCTCCACTTT

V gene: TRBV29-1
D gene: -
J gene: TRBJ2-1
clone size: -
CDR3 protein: CSGVVAAVNEQFF
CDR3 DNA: TGCAGCGGGGTCGTGGCAGCCGTCAATGAGCAGTTCTTC

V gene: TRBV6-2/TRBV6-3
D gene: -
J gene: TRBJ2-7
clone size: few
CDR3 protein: CATNAGPPSEQYF
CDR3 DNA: TGTGCCACCAACGCCGGGCCCCCCTCCGAGCAGTACTTC

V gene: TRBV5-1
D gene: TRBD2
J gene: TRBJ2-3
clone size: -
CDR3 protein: CASSQTSGNTDTQYF
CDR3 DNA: TGCGCCAGCAGCCAGACTAGCGGGAACACAGATACGCAGTATTTT

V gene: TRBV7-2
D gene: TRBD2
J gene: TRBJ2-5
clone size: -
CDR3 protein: CTSSLRFGSGGYQETQYF
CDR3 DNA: TGTACCAGCAGCTTAAGGTTCGGTAGCGGGGGGTACCAAGAGACCCAGTACTTC

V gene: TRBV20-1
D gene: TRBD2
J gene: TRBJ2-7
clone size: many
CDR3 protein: CSATQTSTYEQYF
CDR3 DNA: TGCAGTGCCACGCAGACTAGCACCTACGAGCAGTACTTC

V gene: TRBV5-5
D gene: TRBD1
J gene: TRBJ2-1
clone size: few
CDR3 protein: CASSPTEGQEPYNEQFF
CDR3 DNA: TGTGCCAGCAGCCCCACCGAAGGACAGGAACCTTACAATGAGCAGTTCTTC

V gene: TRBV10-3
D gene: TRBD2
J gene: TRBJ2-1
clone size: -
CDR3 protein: CAISRGDNEQFF
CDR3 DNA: TGTGCCATCTCCCGGGGGGACAATGAGCAGTTCTTC

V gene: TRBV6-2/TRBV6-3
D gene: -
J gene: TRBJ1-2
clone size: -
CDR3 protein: CASSYSNQRYGYTF
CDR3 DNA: TGTGCCAGCAGTTATTCCAATCAGCGCTATGGCTACACCTTC

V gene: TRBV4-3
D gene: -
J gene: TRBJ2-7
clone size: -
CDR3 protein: CASSQDYSSYEQYF
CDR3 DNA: TGCGCCAGCAGCCAAGACTACAGCTCCTACGAGCAGTACTTC

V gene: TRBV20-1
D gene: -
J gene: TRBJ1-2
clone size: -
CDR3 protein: CSAYRTRSHGYTF
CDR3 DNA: TGCAGTGCTTATAGGACAAGATCCCATGGCTACACCTTC

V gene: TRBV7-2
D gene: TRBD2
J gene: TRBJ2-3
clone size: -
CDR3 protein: CASSFWGGADTQYF
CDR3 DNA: TGTGCCAGCAGCTTTTGGGGGGGGGCAGATACGCAGTATTTT

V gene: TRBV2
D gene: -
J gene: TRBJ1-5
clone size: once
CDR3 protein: CASSGQFPNQPQHF
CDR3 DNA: TGTGCCAGCAGCGGACAGTTCCCTAATCAGCCCCAGCATTTT

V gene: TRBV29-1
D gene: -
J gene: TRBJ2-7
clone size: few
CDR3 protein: CSGGDRYYEQYF
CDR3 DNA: TGCAGCGGTGGTGACAGATACTACGAGCAGTACTTC

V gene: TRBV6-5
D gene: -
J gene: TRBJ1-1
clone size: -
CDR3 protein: CASSYSMGRSGTEAFF
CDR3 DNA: TGTGCCAGCAGTTACTCGATGGGGAGATCGGGCACTGAAGCTTTCTTT

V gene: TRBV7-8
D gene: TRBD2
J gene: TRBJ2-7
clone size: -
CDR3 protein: CASSSLRGAPGPTGHEQYF
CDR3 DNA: TGTGCCAGCAGCTCCTTGCGGGGGGCACCCGGTCCAACGGGGCACGAGCAGTACTTC

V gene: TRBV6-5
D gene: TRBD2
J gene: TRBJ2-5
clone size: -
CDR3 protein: CASRTAGGPRETQYF
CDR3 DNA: TGTGCCAGCAGGACTGCGGGAGGGCCCCGAGAGACCCAGTACTTC

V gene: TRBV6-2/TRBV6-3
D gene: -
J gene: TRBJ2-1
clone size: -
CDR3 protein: CASSSRWEAGRSYNEQFF
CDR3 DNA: TGTGCCAGCAGTTCCCGATGGGAGGCGGGACGATCCTACAATGAGCAGTTCTTC

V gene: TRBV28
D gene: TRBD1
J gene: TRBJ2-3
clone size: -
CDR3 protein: CASSAPRGTALVSDTQYF
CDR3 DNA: TGTGCCAGCAGTGCTCCCAGGGGGACAGCCCTAGTCTCAGATACGCAGTATTTT

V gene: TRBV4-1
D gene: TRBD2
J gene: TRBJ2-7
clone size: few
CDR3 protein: CASSQDVAGGTDEQYF
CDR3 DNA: TGCGCCAGCAGCCAAGACGTCGCGGGGGGGACCGACGAGCAGTACTTC

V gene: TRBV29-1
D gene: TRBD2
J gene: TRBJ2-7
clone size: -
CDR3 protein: CSVETGGPEQYF
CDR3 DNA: TGCAGCGTTGAAACGGGGGGGCCCGAGCAGTACTTC

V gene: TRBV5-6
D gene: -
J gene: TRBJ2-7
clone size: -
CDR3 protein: CASSSLGIYEQYF
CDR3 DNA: TGTGCCAGCAGCTCCTTAGGAATCTACGAGCAGTACTTC

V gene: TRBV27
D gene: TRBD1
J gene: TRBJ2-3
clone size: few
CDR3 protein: CASSFQGEHLADTQYF
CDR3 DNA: TGTGCCAGCAGTTTTCAGGGGGAGCACTTGGCAGATACGCAGTATTTT

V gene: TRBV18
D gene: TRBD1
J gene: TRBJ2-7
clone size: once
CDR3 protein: CASSPSGQGSEQYF
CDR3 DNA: TGTGCCAGCTCACCATCCGGACAGGGGAGCGAGCAGTACTTC

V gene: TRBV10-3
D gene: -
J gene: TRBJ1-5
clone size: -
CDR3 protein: CAISESQGEQPQHF
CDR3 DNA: TGTGCCATCAGTGAAAGTCAAGGGGAGCAGCCCCAGCATTTT

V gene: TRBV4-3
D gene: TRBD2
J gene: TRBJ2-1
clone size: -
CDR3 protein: CASSPYWTSGRYNEQFF
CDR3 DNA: TGCGCCAGCAGCCCCTACTGGACTAGCGGGAGGTACAATGAGCAGTTCTTC

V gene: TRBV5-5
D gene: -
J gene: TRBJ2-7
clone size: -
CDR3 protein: CASSLMAGQNYEQYF
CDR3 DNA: TGTGCCAGCAGCTTGATGGCGGGACAGAACTACGAGCAGTACTTC

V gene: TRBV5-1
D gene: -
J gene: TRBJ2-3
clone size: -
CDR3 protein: CASSLVFAQELHTQYF
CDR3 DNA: TGCGCCAGCAGCTTGGTATTTGCCCAGGAGTTACATACGCAGTATTTT

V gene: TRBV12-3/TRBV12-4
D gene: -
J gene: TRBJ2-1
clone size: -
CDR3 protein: CASSFPGAYEQFF
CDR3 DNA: TGTGCCAGCAGTTTTCCCGGTGCTTATGAGCAGTTCTTC

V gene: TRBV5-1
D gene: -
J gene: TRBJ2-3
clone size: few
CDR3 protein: CASSSGTGADTQYF
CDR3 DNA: TGCGCCAGCAGCTCCGGAACAGGAGCAGATACGCAGTATTTT

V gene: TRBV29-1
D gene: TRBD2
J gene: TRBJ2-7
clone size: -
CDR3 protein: CSVEDLSGGHYEQYF
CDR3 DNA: TGCAGCGTTGAAGATCTTTCGGGAGGGCATTACGAGCAGTACTTC

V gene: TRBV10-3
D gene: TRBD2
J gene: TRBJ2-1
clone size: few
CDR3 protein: CAINGGEYNEQFF
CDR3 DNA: TGTGCCATCAACGGGGGGGAATACAATGAGCAGTTCTTC

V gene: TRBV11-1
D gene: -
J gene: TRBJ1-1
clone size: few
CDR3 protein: CASSHPSGQIEAFF
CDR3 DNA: TGTGCCAGCAGCCATCCCTCAGGGCAGATTGAAGCTTTCTTT

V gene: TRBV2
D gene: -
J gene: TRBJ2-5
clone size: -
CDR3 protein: CASTGLTRGETQYF
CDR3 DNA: TGTGCCAGCACCGGACTCACCCGCGGGGAGACCCAGTACTTC

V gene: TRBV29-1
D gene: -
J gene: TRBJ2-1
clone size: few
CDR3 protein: CSGARDKYNEQFF
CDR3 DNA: TGCAGCGGGGCCCGGGATAAATACAATGAGCAGTTCTTC

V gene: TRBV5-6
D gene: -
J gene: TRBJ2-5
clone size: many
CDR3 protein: CASSLRLGDRQETQYF
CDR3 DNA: TGTGCCAGCAGCTTGCGGTTAGGGGATAGACAAGAGACCCAGTACTTC

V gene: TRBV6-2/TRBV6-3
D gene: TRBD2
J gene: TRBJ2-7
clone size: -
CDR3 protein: CANPELAGATYEQYF
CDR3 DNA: TGTGCCAACCCAGAACTAGCGGGAGCCACCTACGAGCAGTACTTC

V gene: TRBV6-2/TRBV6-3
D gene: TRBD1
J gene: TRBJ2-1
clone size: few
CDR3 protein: CASIRTGGFFYNEQFF
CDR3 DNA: TGTGCCAGCATTAGGACAGGCGGGTTCTTTTACAATGAGCAGTTCTTC

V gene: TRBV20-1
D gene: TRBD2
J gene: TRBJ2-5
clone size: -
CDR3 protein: CSATTSVKSQETQYF
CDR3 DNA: TGCAGTGCGACGACTAGCGTGAAAAGCCAAGAGACCCAGTACTTC

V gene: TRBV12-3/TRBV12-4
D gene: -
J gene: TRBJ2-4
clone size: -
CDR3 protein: CASSHANGNIQYF
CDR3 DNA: TGTGCCAGCAGCCACGCCAACGGAAACATTCAGTACTTC

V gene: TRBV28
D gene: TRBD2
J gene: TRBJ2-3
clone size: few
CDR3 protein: CASSRTSEVTDTQYF
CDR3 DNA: TGTGCCAGTTCCAGGACTAGCGAAGTCACAGATACGCAGTATTTT

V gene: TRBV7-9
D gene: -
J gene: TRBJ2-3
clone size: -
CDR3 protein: CASSFIQGLEDTQYF
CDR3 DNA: TGTGCCAGCAGCTTCATTCAGGGGTTGGAAGATACGCAGTATTTT

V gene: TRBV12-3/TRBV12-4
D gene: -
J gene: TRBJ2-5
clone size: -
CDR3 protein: CASSFGGAGEQYF
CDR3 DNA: TGTGCCAGCAGTTTTGGGGGGGCCGGAGAGCAGTACTTC